This entry lists 10 T cell receptor beta chains sequenced from one sample in a study of CD8+ T cells in alopecia areata. After isolation, RNA underwent reverse transcription to generate cDNA as the sequencing template. Clones were read by immunoSEQ multiplex PCR, and TCRdb kept only the in-frame ones, dropping some. The sample lists about 150,000 clones, more than 75% occurring once. This specimen was CD8+ T cells sorted from blood, taken at week 0. These receptors were taken from a human donor with alopecia areata.

This chain links TRBV29-1 with TRBJ2-5, with TRBD2 matching 8 bases. The CDR3 length is 14 residues. Germline V gene lookup returns CDR1 SQVTM and CDR2 ANQGSEA. J lost 4 bases, V lost 0 bases, and 4 bases had no gene match. The CDR3 DNA is TGCAGCGTTGAAGAACGGCTAGCGGGAGAGACCCAGTACTTC. Its protein is CSVEERLAGETQYF.

The gene calls are TRBV5-1 and TRBJ1-5; 10 nucleotides line up with TRBD1. The V segment lost 5 bases and the J segment 7 bases; nucleotides outside the gene matches: 9. The CDR3 is 15 residues long. Per germline, CDR1 SGHRS and CDR2 YFSETQ. The CDR3 loop reads CASSPGTGVDQPQHF. The CDR3 DNA follows: TGCGCCAGCAGTCCCGGGACAGGGGTCGACCAGCCCCAGCATTTT.

This clone was picked up one time. The chain couples TRBV27 to TRBJ2-1; 7 bases map to TRBD1. CDR1 is MNHEY and CDR2 is SMNVEV in the germline V gene (reference sequence). With 5 bases clipped from V and 4 bases from J, the junction kept 11 bases outside the gene matches. There are 16 residues in the CDR3. For the CDR3, the DNA is TGTGCCAGCAGTCGCACACAGGGGACAGTTTACAATGAGCAGTTCTTC. Amino acids: CASSRTQGTVYNEQFF.

V is TRBV29-1 and J is TRBJ2-7; 7 nucleotides agree with TRBD1. Unmatched junction bases numbered 7, after V lost 7 bases and J lost 1 base. This CDR3 comprises 13 residues. Germline V gene data show CDR1 as SQVTM and CDR2 as ANQGSEA. This chain's CDR3 is CSAETGHSYEQYF. CDR3 DNA sequence: TGCAGCGCCGAGACAGGGCATTCCTACGAGCAGTACTTC.

The J gene is TRBJ2-7, the V gene TRBV5-4, with TRBD2 identical over 12 bases. V lost 3 bases to trimming and J lost 4 bases; unmatched junction nucleotides: 5. The germline V gene encodes CDR1 SGHNT and CDR2 YYREEE (reference sequence). This CDR3 is 15 amino acids long. CDR3 nucleotide sequence: TGTGCCAGCAGCTCCCTACTAGCGGGAGGATACGAGCAGTACTTC. It is translated as CASSSLLAGGYEQYF.

The J gene is TRBJ2-7, the V gene TRBV11-1; tentative D call: TRBD2 (6 bases). CDR1 SGHAT and CDR2 FQDESV come from the germline V gene (reference sequence). V gave up 0 bases and J gave up 5 bases, with 14 bases separating them. The length of the CDR3 is 15 residues. CDR3 DNA: TGTGCCAGCAGCTTAGCCATGGGGGGTCTCGACGAGCAGTACTTC. Its protein product is CASSLAMGGLDEQYF.

J is TRBJ2-7 and V is TRBV28; D is perhaps TRBD1 (5 bases). The CDR3 totals 13 residues. The germline gives CDR1 MDHEN, CDR2 SYDVKM. The ends were cut back, 6 bases at V and 3 bases at J, with 12 bases in the middle. CDR3 protein: CASRRTPSYEQYF. In nucleotides, the CDR3 is TGTGCCAGCAGAAGGACACCTAGCTACGAGCAGTACTTC.

The V call is TRBV27, the J call TRBJ2-1; no clear D gene. There are 13 residues in the CDR3. Deletions cut 4 bases from V and 7 bases from J, with 11 bases between. CDR1 is MNHEY, CDR2 SMNVEV, per germline (reference sequence). The CDR3 reads CASSYTSGNEQFF. CDR3 DNA sequence: TGTGCCAGCAGTTATACGAGTGGAAATGAGCAGTTCTTC.

The CDR3 sequence is CASSQVLNTEAFF. In DNA form, the CDR3 reads TGTGCCAGCAGCCAGGTCCTGAACACTGAAGCTTTCTTT. V gene TRBV4-2 combines with J gene TRBJ1-1; D unclear. CDR3 length: 13 residues. From germline, CDR1 is LGHNA and CDR2 YNFKEQ. Deletions cut 3 bases from V and 0 bases from J, with 5 bases between.

J is TRBJ2-7 and V is TRBV4-1, with unresolved D. The CDR3 spans 16 residues. The V end lost 0 bases, the J end lost 0 bases, and 12 bases lay between the germline ends. Germline V gene data show CDR1 as MGHRA and CDR2 as YSYEKL. CDR3 nucleotide sequence: TGCGCCAGCAGCCAAGAGTGGCTGCGTAGCTCCTACGAGCAGTACTTC. This translates into CASSQEWLRSSYEQYF.